This T cell receptor beta chain was obtained from a study of blood T cell repertoires in COVID-19. CDR1 is KGHDR, CDR2 SFDVKD, per germline. The CDR3 length is 16 residues. The V end was cut by 3 bases, the J end by 1 base, with 14 bases between. Original processing methods: How many nucleated cells were present was estimated from reference gene primer amplification. Sequencing used immunoSEQ multiplex PCR; TCRdb keeps in-frame clones, though not all of them. V, J and clone size derive from that table, while D and trimming were established from the DNA sequence. The sample consists of some 73,000 clones, over 75% of them appearing once.

Specimen: peripheral blood. The sequence derives from a woman aged 60-70 years with acute or convalescent COVID-19. The chain employs TRBV24-1 and TRBJ2-5; a weak D match, TRBD1 (5 bases). CDR3 DNA: TGTGCCACCAGTGATCATGGACAACTACCCCAAGAGACCCAGTACTTC. This translates into CATSDHGQLPQETQYF.